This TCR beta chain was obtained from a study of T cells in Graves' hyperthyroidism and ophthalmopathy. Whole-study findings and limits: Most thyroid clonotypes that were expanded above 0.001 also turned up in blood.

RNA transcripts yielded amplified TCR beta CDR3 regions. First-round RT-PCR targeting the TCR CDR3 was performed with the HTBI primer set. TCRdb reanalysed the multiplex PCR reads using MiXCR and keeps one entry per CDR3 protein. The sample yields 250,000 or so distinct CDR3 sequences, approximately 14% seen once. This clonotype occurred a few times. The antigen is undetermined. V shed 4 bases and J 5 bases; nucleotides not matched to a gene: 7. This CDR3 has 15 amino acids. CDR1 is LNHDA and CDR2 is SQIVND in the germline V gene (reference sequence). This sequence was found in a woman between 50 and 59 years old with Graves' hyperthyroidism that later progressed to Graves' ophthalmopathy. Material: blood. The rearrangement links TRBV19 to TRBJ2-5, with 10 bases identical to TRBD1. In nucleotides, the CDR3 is TGTGCCAGTAGTAGGGGACAGGGGCTTAGGGAGACCCAGTACTTC. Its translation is CASSRGQGLRETQYF.